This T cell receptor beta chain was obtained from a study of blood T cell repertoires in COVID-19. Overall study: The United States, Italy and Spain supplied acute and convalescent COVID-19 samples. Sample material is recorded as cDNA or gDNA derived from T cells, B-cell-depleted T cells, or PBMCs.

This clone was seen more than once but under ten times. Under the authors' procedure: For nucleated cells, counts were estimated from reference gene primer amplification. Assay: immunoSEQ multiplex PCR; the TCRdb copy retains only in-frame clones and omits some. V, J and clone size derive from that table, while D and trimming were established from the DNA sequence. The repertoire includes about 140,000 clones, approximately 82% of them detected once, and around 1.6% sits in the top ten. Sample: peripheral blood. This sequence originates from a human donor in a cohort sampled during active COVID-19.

The CDR3 sequence is CASSDWLFTGELFF. The CDR3 bases are TGTGCCAGCAGTGACTGGCTTTTCACCGGGGAGCTGTTTTTT. This chain uses TRBV2 with TRBJ2-2; D call uncertain. CDR3 length: 14 residues. Germline lookup yields CDR1 SNHLY and CDR2 FYNNEI. With 3 bases removed from V and 4 bases from J, the gap between germline ends came to 9 bases. The full variable domain, completed using reference TRBV2 and TRBJ2-2, is EPEVTQTPSHQVTQMGQEVILRCVPISNHLYFYWYRQILGQKVEFLVSFYNNEISEKSEIFDDQFSVERPDGSNFTLKIRSTKLEDSAMYFCASSDWLFTGELFFGEGSRLTVL.